The clone carrying this T cell receptor beta chain was picked up one time. Documented treatment: about 20 received Ad26.COV2.S at low or high dose, single or two shots; 5 received placebo; per-sample allocation not given. Repertoires come from day 63 after the first vaccine or placebo injection. These data are taken from a study of Ad26.COV2.S vaccination and SARS-CoV-2 variants. Study overall: Of the COV1001 trial arms, the Ad26.COV2.S arm included the donor. Intramuscular Ad26.COV2.S doses were given once or twice, 56 days apart.

Using immunoSEQ multiplex PCR, the repertoire was profiled, and TCRdb retains in-frame clones only, with some absent. The sample comprises roughly 700,000 clones, roughly 90% of which are singletons, and approximately 1.5% rests with the top ten. With 4 bases clipped from V and 8 bases from J, the junction kept 8 bases outside the gene matches. The CDR3 has 14 amino acids. CDR1 is WNHNN, CDR2 SYGVQD, per germline (reference sequence). Specimen: peripheral blood, collected in a trial of Ad26.COV2.S vaccine versus placebo. The rearrangement joins TRBV10-1 to TRBJ1-5; 7 nucleotides match TRBD1. The sequence came from a person between 18 and 59 years old who received the Ad26.COV2.S COVID-19 vaccine or a placebo. The CDR3 region is CASSAGQIREPQHF. The CDR3 DNA reads as TGCGCCAGCAGTGCGGGACAGATAAGAGAGCCCCAGCATTTT.